This T cell receptor beta chain was obtained from a study of T cell responses to AZD1222 COVID-19 vaccine. Germline V lookup: CDR1 SGHKS, CDR2 YYEKEE (reference sequence). The CDR3 runs to 14 residues. The J segment lost 5 bases and the V segment lost 1 base, leaving 3 bases of the junction unmatched. Measured with immunoSEQ multiplex PCR; TCRdb has only the in-frame clones, and not every one. The top ten clones hold approximately 6.2% of a sample with 95,000 to 150,000 clones, around 85% of them seen once. This rearrangement joins TRBV5-5 to TRBJ2-3, with TRBD1 identical over 8 bases. Material: peripheral blood, obtained on day 0 of AZD1222 vaccination. The sequence derives from an adult in good health. CDR3 DNA: TGTGCCAGCAGCTTGAGGGGACAGGTAGATACGCAGTATTTT. This encodes CASSLRGQVDTQYF.